This T cell receptor beta chain was sequenced during a study of tissue T cells after allogeneic stem cell transplantation. Study-level findings and limits: The study did not identify alloreactive or antigen-specific tissue TCRs, and some clones might be persisting host cells. Blood and spleen captured only part of the tissue TCR repertoire. The patient cohort was small and clinically heterogeneous, with limited sampling depth. Few T cell clones were shared across patients, but motif clusters showed tissue-specific shared signatures.

Time point noted: mouse harvest day 14 after allogeneic transplant. Tail vein injection delivered 10^7 T-cell-depleted bone marrow cells and 10^6 splenic CD5+ T cells. This CDR3 has 15 residues. Germline CDR1 and CDR2: KGHPV and FQNQEV (reference sequence). Trimming pared 4 bases from V and 4 bases from J, leaving 13 bases between. Clones were sequenced by immunoSEQ multiplex PCR, and TCRdb holds only the in-frame ones, with some missing. The data contain 1,300 to 1,500 clones, about 50% of them seen just once; the ten biggest clones take up 20% to 30%. There are a few counts of this clone. Its antigen remains unidentified. The listed genes are named as in mouse. The read falls 1 residue short of the CDR3 end, and the missing part is taken from the germline J gene.

The V and J genes are TRBV26 and TRBJ1-4, with D perhaps TRBD1 (5 bases). The specimen was liver tissue. This clonotype originated in a female BALB/c mouse given C57BL/6 T cells with graft-versus-host disease after an allogeneic hematopoietic cell transplant. The CDR3 protein is CASSPRRDGNERLFF. CDR3 DNA (partial): TGTGCCAGCAGTCCCCGGAGGGACGGCAACGAAAGATTATTT.